The T cell receptor beta chain described here comes from a study of shared clonotypes between healthy human individuals. Methods used by the authors: Owing to the provision of junction-only sequences devoid of quality scores by immunoSEQ, filtering differed. The assay was immunoSEQ multiplex PCR, and TCRdb's table has in-frame clones only and misses some. That table gives V, J and clone size, and the DNA gave D and trimming. The sample yields around 1,000,000 clones, approximately 80% seen once. With regard to this clone: Its target is not known.

Study results and limitations: Collection of samples was limited to blood; tissue repertoires likely differ.

Material: memory CD4+ T cells from PBMCs. Subset: CD45RA-negative fraction. This TCR came from a man aged 18 to 30 in good health. Some clones in this sample may be carry-over from other donors' samples.

CDR3 in DNA: TGTGCCATCGCCAGCCCTAATCAGCCCCAGCATTTT. Its protein product is CAIASPNQPQHF. The gene calls are TRBV10-3 and TRBJ1-5; D gene unclear. The CDR3 consists of 12 residues. Germline lookup yields CDR1 ENHRY and CDR2 SYGVKD. With 8 bases removed from V and 4 bases from J, the gap between germline ends came to 9 bases.